This TCR beta chain came from a study of T cell repertoires in cytomegalovirus infection. Per germline, CDR1 SNHLY and CDR2 FYNNEI. The length of the CDR3 is 14 residues. J lost 3 bases, V lost 2 bases, and 1 base had no gene match. In TCRdb, the reads were re-called with MiXCR into one record per CDR3 protein. The sample holds around 350,000 distinct CDR3 sequences, roughly 18% seen once. This clonotype appeared a few times. The chain combines TRBV2 with TRBJ2-5; 9 nucleotides line up with TRBD2. This clonotype was sampled from a human donor in good health (CMV status not recorded). Some clones in this sample may be carry-over from other donors' samples. Sequencing input: PBMCs. The CDR3 DNA sequence: TGTGCCAGCAGTGAACGACTAGCGGAAGAGACCCAGTACTTC. Amino acid sequence: CASSERLAEETQYF.